This T cell receptor (beta chain) was recorded in a study of blood T cell repertoires in COVID-19. Profiling relied on immunoSEQ multiplex PCR, and the TCRdb table lists in-frame clones only, not all of them. The table has about 400,000 clones, around nine tenths seen once; the top ten hold around 0.97%. CDR3 length: 15 amino acids. Germline values: CDR1 SGDLS, CDR2 YYNGEE. V shed 0 bases, J shed 4 bases, and the junction held 5 bases outside the gene matches. The source of this sequence is a woman aged 25-40 years with acute COVID-19. This chain links TRBV9 with TRBJ1-1, with TRBD1 matching over 8 bases. The sequenced sample consisted of PBMCs or T cells enriched from blood (not recorded which). CDR3: CASSVVDRGVTEAFF. In DNA, the CDR3 is TGTGCCAGCAGCGTAGTAGACAGGGGCGTCACTGAAGCTTTCTTT.